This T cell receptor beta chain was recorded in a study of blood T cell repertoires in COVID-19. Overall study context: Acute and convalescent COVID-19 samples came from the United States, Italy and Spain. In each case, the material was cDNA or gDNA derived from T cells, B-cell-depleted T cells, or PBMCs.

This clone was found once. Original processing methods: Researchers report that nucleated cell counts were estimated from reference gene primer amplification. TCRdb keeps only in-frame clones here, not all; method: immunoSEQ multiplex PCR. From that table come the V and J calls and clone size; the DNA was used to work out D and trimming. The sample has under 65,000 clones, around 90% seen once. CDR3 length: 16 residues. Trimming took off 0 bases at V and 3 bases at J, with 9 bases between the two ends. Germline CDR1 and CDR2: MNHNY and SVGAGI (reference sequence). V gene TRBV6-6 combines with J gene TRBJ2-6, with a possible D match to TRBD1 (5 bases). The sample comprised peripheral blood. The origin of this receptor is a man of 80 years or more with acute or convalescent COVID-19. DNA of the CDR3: TGTGCCAGCAGTTACTCGACAGCCGGTGGGGCCAACGTCCTGACTTTC. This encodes CASSYSTAGGANVLTF.